A selection of T cell receptor beta chains follows, all from one sample in a study of PD-1 blockade in mismatch repair-deficient tumors. Only in-frame clones appear in the TCRdb table, and some are missing; sequencing was by immunoSEQ multiplex PCR. The sample has over 75,000 clones, roughly 80% seen once. Material: peripheral blood, obtained 12 weeks after starting pembrolizumab. The receptors derive from an adult with mismatch repair-deficient cancer. CDR3s include the opening cysteine and the closing phenylalanine or tryptophan. The order of the fields is clone size, V gene, J gene, D gene, CDR3 protein, CDR3 DNA. D genes are given only for firm matches. Clone size is not always given. Where it is, it says once, few, many or a class for expanded clones.

clone_size: .
v_call: TRBV5-1
j_call: TRBJ2-1
d_call: .
cdr3_aa: CASSQETPTDNEQFF
cdr3_nt: TGCGCCAGCAGCCAAGAGACCCCGACCGACAATGAGCAGTTCTTC

clone_size: .
v_call: TRBV28
j_call: TRBJ1-1
d_call: .
cdr3_aa: CASSSWRDLGTEAFF
cdr3_nt: TGTGCCAGCAGTTCCTGGAGGGACTTAGGCACTGAAGCTTTCTTT

clone_size: few
v_call: TRBV6-1
j_call: TRBJ2-1
d_call: .
cdr3_aa: CASSLGTASYNEQFF
cdr3_nt: TGTGCCAGCAGTCTCGGGACGGCGTCCTACAATGAGCAGTTCTTC

clone_size: .
v_call: TRBV4-1
j_call: TRBJ1-1
d_call: .
cdr3_aa: CASSQGGTPTEAFF
cdr3_nt: TGCGCCAGCAGCCAAGGGGGGACACCCACTGAAGCTTTCTTT

clone_size: few
v_call: TRBV5-1
j_call: TRBJ2-2
d_call: .
cdr3_aa: CASSANTGELFF
cdr3_nt: TGCGCCAGCAGCGCCAACACCGGGGAGCTGTTTTTT

clone_size: .
v_call: TRBV5-4
j_call: TRBJ1-3
d_call: .
cdr3_aa: CASSLGGGGNTIYF
cdr3_nt: TGTGCCAGCAGCTTGGGGGGGGGTGGAAACACCATATATTTT

clone_size: .
v_call: TRBV7-2
j_call: TRBJ2-2
d_call: .
cdr3_aa: CASSLRNTGELFF
cdr3_nt: TGTGCCAGCAGCCTACGGAACACCGGGGAGCTGTTTTTT

clone_size: .
v_call: TRBV5-1
j_call: TRBJ1-2
d_call: .
cdr3_aa: CASSLEGVDGYTF
cdr3_nt: TGCGCCAGCAGCTTGGAGGGGGTCGACGGCTACACCTTC

clone_size: .
v_call: TRBV2
j_call: TRBJ1-1
d_call: .
cdr3_aa: CASSAIQTNTEAFF
cdr3_nt: TGTGCCAGCAGCGCGATACAGACCAACACTGAAGCTTTCTTT

clone_size: once
v_call: TRBV30
j_call: TRBJ1-1
d_call: .
cdr3_aa: CAWSEGLNTEAFF
cdr3_nt: TGTGCCTGGTCCGAGGGATTGAACACTGAAGCTTTCTTT

clone_size: .
v_call: TRBV11-3
j_call: TRBJ2-5
d_call: .
cdr3_aa: CASTPPGTGETQYF
cdr3_nt: TGTGCCAGCACCCCACCGGGAACAGGGGAGACCCAGTACTTC

clone_size: once
v_call: TRBV6-5
j_call: TRBJ1-5
d_call: .
cdr3_aa: CASRESATEQPQHF
cdr3_nt: TGTGCCAGCAGAGAATCTGCTACGGAACAGCCCCAGCATTTT

clone_size: .
v_call: TRBV5-8
j_call: TRBJ2-2
d_call: TRBD2
cdr3_aa: CASSGGTSETGELFF
cdr3_nt: TGTGCCAGCAGCGGCGGGACTAGCGAAACCGGGGAGCTGTTTTTT

clone_size: .
v_call: TRBV6-5
j_call: TRBJ1-1
d_call: .
cdr3_aa: CASSYASNRDAFF
cdr3_nt: TGTGCCAGCAGTTACGCTTCAAATAGGGACGCTTTCTTT

clone_size: .
v_call: TRBV25-1
j_call: TRBJ2-1
d_call: .
cdr3_aa: CASSDPVPRGDEQFF
cdr3_nt: TGTGCCAGCAGTGATCCCGTTCCCCGGGGCGATGAGCAGTTCTTC

clone_size: once
v_call: TRBV19
j_call: TRBJ1-2
d_call: TRBD1
cdr3_aa: CASSIAPRDRNGYTF
cdr3_nt: TGTGCCAGTAGTATAGCCCCTCGGGACAGGAATGGCTACACCTTC

clone_size: .
v_call: TRBV5-1
j_call: TRBJ2-7
d_call: .
cdr3_aa: CASSFGQSYEQYF
cdr3_nt: TGCGCCAGCAGCTTTGGTCAGTCCTACGAGCAGTACTTC

clone_size: .
v_call: TRBV6-8
j_call: TRBJ1-3
d_call: .
cdr3_aa: CASMRKGVGNTIYF
cdr3_nt: TGTGCCAGCATGAGGAAAGGGGTGGGAAACACCATATATTTT

clone_size: .
v_call: TRBV7-9
j_call: TRBJ2-3
d_call: .
cdr3_aa: CASSQDHSTDTQYF
cdr3_nt: TGTGCCAGCAGCCAAGACCACAGCACAGATACGCAGTATTTT

clone_size: .
v_call: TRBV4-2
j_call: TRBJ2-7
d_call: .
cdr3_aa: CASSPPTGTQRKGLQASNEQYF
cdr3_nt: TGTGCCAGCAGCCCCCCTACAGGCACTCAAAGAAAAGGACTTCAAGCTTCAAACGAGCAGTACTTC

clone_size: .
v_call: TRBV7-3
j_call: TRBJ2-2
d_call: TRBD2
cdr3_aa: CASSSLAGGKNTGELFF
cdr3_nt: TGTGCCAGCAGCTCACTAGCGGGAGGGAAGAACACCGGGGAGCTGTTTTTT

clone_size: .
v_call: TRBV27
j_call: TRBJ1-2
d_call: .
cdr3_aa: CASSLGGPYGYTF
cdr3_nt: TGTGCCAGCAGTTTAGGTGGTCCCTATGGCTACACCTTC

clone_size: once
v_call: TRBV11-2
j_call: TRBJ2-1
d_call: .
cdr3_aa: CASRTGNNEQFF
cdr3_nt: TGTGCCAGCAGAACAGGGAACAATGAGCAGTTCTTC

clone_size: .
v_call: TRBV6-6
j_call: TRBJ2-1
d_call: TRBD2
cdr3_aa: CASSYGSGRYNEQFF
cdr3_nt: TGTGCCAGCAGTTATGGCAGCGGGAGATACAATGAGCAGTTCTTC

clone_size: .
v_call: TRBV5-4
j_call: TRBJ2-7
d_call: TRBD2
cdr3_aa: CASSDLSGSNEQYF
cdr3_nt: TGTGCCAGCAGCGACCTTAGCGGGAGTAACGAGCAGTACTTC

clone_size: few
v_call: TRBV6-1
j_call: TRBJ2-7
d_call: .
cdr3_aa: CASRTDSYEQYF
cdr3_nt: TGTGCCAGCAGGACGGACAGCTACGAGCAGTACTTC

clone_size: .
v_call: TRBV11-3
j_call: TRBJ1-1
d_call: TRBD1
cdr3_aa: CASSYLQGTEAFF
cdr3_nt: TGTGCCAGCAGCTACCTACAGGGGACTGAAGCTTTCTTT

clone_size: .
v_call: TRBV5-4
j_call: TRBJ2-1
d_call: .
cdr3_aa: CASISPVREQFF
cdr3_nt: TGTGCCAGCATCAGCCCCGTTAGGGAGCAGTTCTTC

clone_size: .
v_call: TRBV15
j_call: TRBJ2-1
d_call: .
cdr3_aa: CATSSGVPYNEQFF
cdr3_nt: TGTGCCACCAGCTCAGGGGTCCCCTACAATGAGCAGTTCTTC

clone_size: .
v_call: TRBV7-2
j_call: TRBJ1-2
d_call: .
cdr3_aa: CASSPKAGGSDPSNYGYTF
cdr3_nt: TGTGCCAGCAGCCCCAAGGCGGGGGGTAGTGATCCGTCTAACTATGGCTACACCTTC

clone_size: few
v_call: TRBV4-3
j_call: TRBJ1-2
d_call: .
cdr3_aa: CASSQVGGGGGYGYTF
cdr3_nt: TGCGCCAGCAGCCAAGTGGGTGGGGGGGGCGGCTATGGCTACACCTTC

clone_size: .
v_call: TRBV2
j_call: TRBJ2-1
d_call: .
cdr3_aa: CASSTTIYSYNEQFF
cdr3_nt: TGTGCCAGCAGTACGACTATTTACTCCTACAATGAGCAGTTCTTC

clone_size: once
v_call: TRBV27
j_call: TRBJ1-4
d_call: .
cdr3_aa: CASAIGGNNEKLFF
cdr3_nt: TGTGCCAGCGCAATTGGAGGAAATAATGAAAAACTGTTTTTT

clone_size: .
v_call: TRBV6-1
j_call: TRBJ1-1
d_call: .
cdr3_aa: CASTPGRTEAFF
cdr3_nt: TGTGCCAGCACGCCCGGGAGGACTGAAGCTTTCTTT

clone_size: .
v_call: TRBV5-5
j_call: TRBJ1-1
d_call: TRBD1
cdr3_aa: CASSRTGQPLYTEAFF
cdr3_nt: TGTGCCAGCAGCCGGACGGGACAGCCTCTATACACTGAAGCTTTCTTT

clone_size: .
v_call: TRBV7-9
j_call: TRBJ2-2
d_call: TRBD2
cdr3_aa: CASSQLAGGVGELFF
cdr3_nt: TGTGCCAGCAGTCAACTAGCGGGAGGTGTCGGGGAGCTGTTTTTT

clone_size: .
v_call: TRBV5-6
j_call: TRBJ2-4
d_call: TRBD2
cdr3_aa: CASRLLAGGLAKNIQYF
cdr3_nt: TGTGCCAGCAGACTACTAGCGGGGGGACTAGCCAAAAACATTCAGTACTTC

clone_size: .
v_call: TRBV4-1
j_call: TRBJ1-1
d_call: TRBD1
cdr3_aa: CASSPRDSHSFMNTEAFF
cdr3_nt: TGCGCCAGCAGCCCACGGGACAGTCACTCCTTCATGAACACTGAAGCTTTCTTT

clone_size: .
v_call: TRBV7-3
j_call: TRBJ1-2
d_call: .
cdr3_aa: CASSPSTRQDGYTF
cdr3_nt: TGTGCCAGCAGCCCATCTACTAGACAGGACGGCTACACCTTC

clone_size: .
v_call: TRBV27
j_call: TRBJ2-3
d_call: TRBD1
cdr3_aa: CASRAYGDSADTQYF
cdr3_nt: TGTGCCAGCAGAGCATATGGGGACAGCGCAGATACGCAGTATTTT

clone_size: once
v_call: TRBV15
j_call: TRBJ1-2
d_call: .
cdr3_aa: CATNRDTDYGYTF
cdr3_nt: TGTGCCACGAACCGGGACACCGACTATGGCTACACCTTC

clone_size: .
v_call: TRBV9
j_call: TRBJ2-1
d_call: TRBD2
cdr3_aa: CASSPPRGGSSYNEQFF
cdr3_nt: TGTGCCAGCAGCCCCCCCCGGGGCGGGAGCTCCTACAATGAGCAGTTCTTC

clone_size: .
v_call: TRBV5-1
j_call: TRBJ1-1
d_call: .
cdr3_aa: CASSLLLQGAEAFF
cdr3_nt: TGCGCCAGCAGCTTGCTTCTCCAGGGCGCTGAAGCTTTCTTT

clone_size: few
v_call: TRBV9
j_call: TRBJ2-1
d_call: TRBD2
cdr3_aa: CASSVGTRYNEQFF
cdr3_nt: TGTGCCAGCAGCGTAGGGACTAGATACAATGAGCAGTTCTTC

clone_size: .
v_call: TRBV10-3
j_call: TRBJ2-1
d_call: TRBD2
cdr3_aa: CASGRRGNYNEQFF
cdr3_nt: TGTGCCTCGGGACGGCGGGGGAACTACAATGAGCAGTTCTTC

clone_size: few
v_call: TRBV7-9
j_call: TRBJ2-1
d_call: TRBD2
cdr3_aa: CASSKGLAGEQFF
cdr3_nt: TGTGCCAGCAGCAAGGGACTAGCGGGAGAGCAGTTCTTC